The T cell receptor beta chain described here comes from a study of T cell repertoires in cytomegalovirus infection. This clonotype was observed a few times. Its antigen is unidentified. Each CDR3 protein is one row after TCRdb ran MiXCR on the reads. There are about 920,000 distinct CDR3 sequences in the sample; approximately 30% occur only once, and over 10% lies in the top ten. Germline lookup yields CDR1 MNHEY and CDR2 SMNVEV (reference sequence). V was pared by 5 bases and J by 2 bases, with 10 bases between. This CDR3 is 14 amino acids long. This rearrangement joins TRBV27 to TRBJ1-5, with D uncertain. This sequence was found in a human donor in good health (CMV status not recorded). Some clones in this sample may be carry-over from other donors' samples. Source: cultured CD8+ T cells from PBMCs, taken from culture after CMV antigen stimulation. Written as DNA, the CDR3 is TGTGCCAGCAGTCCCAAACACGGCAATCAGCCCCAGCATTTT. Its translation is CASSPKHGNQPQHF.